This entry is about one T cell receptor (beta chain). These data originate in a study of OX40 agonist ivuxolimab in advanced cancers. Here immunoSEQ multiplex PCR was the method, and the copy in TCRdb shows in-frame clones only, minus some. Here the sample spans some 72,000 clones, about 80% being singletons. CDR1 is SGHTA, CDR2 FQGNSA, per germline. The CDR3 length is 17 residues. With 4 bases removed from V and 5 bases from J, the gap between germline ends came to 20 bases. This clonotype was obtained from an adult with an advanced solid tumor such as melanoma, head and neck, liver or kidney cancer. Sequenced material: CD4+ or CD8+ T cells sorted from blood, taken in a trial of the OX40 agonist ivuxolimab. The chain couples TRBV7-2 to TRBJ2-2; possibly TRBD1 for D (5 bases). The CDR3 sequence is CASSYPRGGVRTGELFF. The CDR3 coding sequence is TGTGCCAGCAGCTACCCAAGGGGCGGAGTGAGGACCGGGGAGCTGTTTTTT.